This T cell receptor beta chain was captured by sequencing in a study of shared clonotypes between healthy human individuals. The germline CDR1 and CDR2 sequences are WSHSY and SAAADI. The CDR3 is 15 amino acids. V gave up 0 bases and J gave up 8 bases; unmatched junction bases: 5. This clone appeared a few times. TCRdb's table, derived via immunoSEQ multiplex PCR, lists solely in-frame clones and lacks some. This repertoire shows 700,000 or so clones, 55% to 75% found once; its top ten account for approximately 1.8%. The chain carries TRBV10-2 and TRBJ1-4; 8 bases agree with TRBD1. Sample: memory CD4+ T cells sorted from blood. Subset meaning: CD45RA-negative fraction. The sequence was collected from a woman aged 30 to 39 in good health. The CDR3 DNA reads TGCGCCAGCAGTGAGTCCCGGACAGGGAAGGAAAAACTGTTTTTT. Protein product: CASSESRTGKEKLFF.